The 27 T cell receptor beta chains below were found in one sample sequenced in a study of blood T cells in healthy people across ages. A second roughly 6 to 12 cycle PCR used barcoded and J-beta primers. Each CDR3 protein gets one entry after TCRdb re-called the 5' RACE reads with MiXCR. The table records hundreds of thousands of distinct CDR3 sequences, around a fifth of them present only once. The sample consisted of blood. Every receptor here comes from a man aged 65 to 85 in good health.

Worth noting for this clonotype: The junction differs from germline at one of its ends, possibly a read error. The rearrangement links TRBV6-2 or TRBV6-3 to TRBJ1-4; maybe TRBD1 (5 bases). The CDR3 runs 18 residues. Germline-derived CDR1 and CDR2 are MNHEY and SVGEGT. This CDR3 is CVSSYSMVVGQFNEKLFF. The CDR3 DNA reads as TGTGTCAGCAGTTACTCGATGGTCGTGGGGCAGTTTAATGAAAAACTGTTTTTT.

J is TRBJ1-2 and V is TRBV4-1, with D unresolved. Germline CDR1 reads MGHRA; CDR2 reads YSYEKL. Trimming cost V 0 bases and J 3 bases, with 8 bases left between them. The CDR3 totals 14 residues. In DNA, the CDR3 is TGCGCCAGCAGCCAAGATGGAGCCTACTATGGCTACACCTTC. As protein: CASSQDGAYYGYTF.

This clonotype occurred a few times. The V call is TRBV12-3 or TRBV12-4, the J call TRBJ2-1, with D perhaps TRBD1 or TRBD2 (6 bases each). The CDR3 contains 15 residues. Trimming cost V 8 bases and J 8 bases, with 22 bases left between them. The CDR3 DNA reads TGTGCCAGCGCCCAAAAGGGGGGCTACCTCGATGAGCAGTTCTTC. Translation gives CASAQKGGYLDEQFF.

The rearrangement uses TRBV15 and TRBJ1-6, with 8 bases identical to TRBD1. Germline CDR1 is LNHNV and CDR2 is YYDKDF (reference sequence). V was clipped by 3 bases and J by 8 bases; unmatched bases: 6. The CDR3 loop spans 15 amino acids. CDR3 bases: TGTGCCACCAGCAGGGACAGGGCGCGGGATTCACCCCTCCACTTT. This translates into CATSRDRARDSPLHF. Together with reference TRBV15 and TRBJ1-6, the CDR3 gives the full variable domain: DAMVIQNPRYQVTQFGKPVTLSCSQTLNHNVMYWYQQKSSQAPKLLFHYYDKDFNNEADTPDNFQSRRPNTSFCFLDIRSPGLGDTAMYLCATSRDRARDSPLHFGNGTRLTVT.

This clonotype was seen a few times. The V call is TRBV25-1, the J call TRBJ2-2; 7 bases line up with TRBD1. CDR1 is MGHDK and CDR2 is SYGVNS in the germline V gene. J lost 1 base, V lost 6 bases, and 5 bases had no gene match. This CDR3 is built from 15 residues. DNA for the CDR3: TGTGCCAGCAGCGCCCACAGGGGGAACACCGGGGAGCTGTTTTTT. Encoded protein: CASSAHRGNTGELFF. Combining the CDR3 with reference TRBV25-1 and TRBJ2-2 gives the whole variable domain EADIYQTPRYLVIGTGKKITLECSQTMGHDKMYWYQQDPGMELHLIHYSYGVNSTEKGDLSSESTVSRIRTEHFPLTLESARPSHTSQYLCASSAHRGNTGELFFGEGSRLTVL.

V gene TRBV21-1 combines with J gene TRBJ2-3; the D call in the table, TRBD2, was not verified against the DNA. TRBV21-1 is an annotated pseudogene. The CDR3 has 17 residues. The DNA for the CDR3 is TGTGCCAGCAGCAAAGGAGTCGCGGTAGCGCGGCAACATACGCAGTATTTT. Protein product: CASSKGVAVARQHTQYF.

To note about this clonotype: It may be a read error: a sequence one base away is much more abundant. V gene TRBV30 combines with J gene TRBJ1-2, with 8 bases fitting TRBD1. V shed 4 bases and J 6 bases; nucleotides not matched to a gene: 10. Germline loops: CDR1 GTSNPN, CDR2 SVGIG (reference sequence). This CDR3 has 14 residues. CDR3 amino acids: CAWIQDRVVDGYTF. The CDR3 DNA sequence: TGTGCCTGGATCCAGGACAGGGTGGTTGATGGCTACACCTTC. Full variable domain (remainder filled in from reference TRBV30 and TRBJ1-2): SQTIHQWPATLVQPVGSPLSLECTVEGTSNPNLYWYRQAAGRGLQLLFYSVGIGQISSEVPQNLSASRPQDRQFILSSKKLLLSDSGFYLCAWIQDRVVDGYTFGSGTRLTVV.

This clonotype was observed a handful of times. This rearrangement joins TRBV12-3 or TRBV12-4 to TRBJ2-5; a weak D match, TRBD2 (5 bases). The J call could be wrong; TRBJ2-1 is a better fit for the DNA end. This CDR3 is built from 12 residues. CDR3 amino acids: CASSVLVNEQFF. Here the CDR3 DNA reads TGTGCCAGCAGTGTACTAGTCAATGAGCAGTTCTTC.

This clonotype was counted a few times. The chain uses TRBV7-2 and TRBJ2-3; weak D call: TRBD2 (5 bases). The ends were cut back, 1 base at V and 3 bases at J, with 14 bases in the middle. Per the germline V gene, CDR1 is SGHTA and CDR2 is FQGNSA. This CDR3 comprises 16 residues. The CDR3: CASSLEARWETDTQYF. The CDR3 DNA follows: TGTGCCAGCAGCTTAGAGGCCAGGTGGGAGACAGATACGCAGTATTTT.

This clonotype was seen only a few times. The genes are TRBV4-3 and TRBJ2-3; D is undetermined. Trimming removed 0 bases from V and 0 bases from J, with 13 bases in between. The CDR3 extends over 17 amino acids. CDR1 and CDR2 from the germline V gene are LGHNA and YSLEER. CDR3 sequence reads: CASSQDNQQFSTDTQYF. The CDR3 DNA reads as TGCGCCAGCAGCCAAGATAACCAACAATTTAGCACAGATACGCAGTATTTT.

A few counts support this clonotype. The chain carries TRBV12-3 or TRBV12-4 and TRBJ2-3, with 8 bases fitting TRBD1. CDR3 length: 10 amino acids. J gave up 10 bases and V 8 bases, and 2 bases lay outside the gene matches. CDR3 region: CASGTGAQYF. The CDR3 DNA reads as TGTGCCAGCGGGACAGGAGCGCAGTATTTT.

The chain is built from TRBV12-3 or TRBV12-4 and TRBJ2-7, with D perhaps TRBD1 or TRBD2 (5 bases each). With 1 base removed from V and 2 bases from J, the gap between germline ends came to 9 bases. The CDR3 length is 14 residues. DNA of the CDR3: TGTGCCAGCAGTTTAGGAGGGACCCCCTACGAGCAGTACTTC. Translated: CASSLGGTPYEQYF.

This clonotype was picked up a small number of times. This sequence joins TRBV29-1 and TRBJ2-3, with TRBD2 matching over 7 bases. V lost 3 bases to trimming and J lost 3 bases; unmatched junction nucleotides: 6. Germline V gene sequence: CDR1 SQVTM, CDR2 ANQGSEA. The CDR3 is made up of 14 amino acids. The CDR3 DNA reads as TGCAGCGTTGATGGGGGGGGAGGGACAGATACGCAGTATTTT. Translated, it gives CSVDGGGGTDTQYF.

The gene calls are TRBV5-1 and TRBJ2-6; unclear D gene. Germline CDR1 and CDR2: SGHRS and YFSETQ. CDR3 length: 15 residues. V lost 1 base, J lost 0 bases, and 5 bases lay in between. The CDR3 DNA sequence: TGCGCCAGCAGCTTGAGTATCTCTGGGGCCAACGTCCTGACTTTC. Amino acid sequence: CASSLSISGANVLTF.

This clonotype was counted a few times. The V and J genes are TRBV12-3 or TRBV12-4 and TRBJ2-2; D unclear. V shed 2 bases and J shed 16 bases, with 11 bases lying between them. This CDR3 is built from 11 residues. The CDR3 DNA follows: TGTGCCAGCAGTTTATTGGCCGGTCGGTTTTTT. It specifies CASSLLAGRFF.

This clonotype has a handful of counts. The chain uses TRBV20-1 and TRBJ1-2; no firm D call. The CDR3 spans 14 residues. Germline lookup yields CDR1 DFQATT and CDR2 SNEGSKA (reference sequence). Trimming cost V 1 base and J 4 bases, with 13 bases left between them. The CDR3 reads CSARGGDTVYGYTF. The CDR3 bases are TGCAGTGCTAGAGGGGGAGACACCGTCTATGGCTACACCTTC.

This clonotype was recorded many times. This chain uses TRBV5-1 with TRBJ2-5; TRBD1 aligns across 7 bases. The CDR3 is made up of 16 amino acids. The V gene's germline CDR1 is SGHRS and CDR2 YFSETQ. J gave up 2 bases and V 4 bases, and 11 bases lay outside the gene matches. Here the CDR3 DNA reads TGCGCCAGCAGCCCTACCGGGACAGCTAATCAAGAGACCCAGTACTTC. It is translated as CASSPTGTANQETQYF.

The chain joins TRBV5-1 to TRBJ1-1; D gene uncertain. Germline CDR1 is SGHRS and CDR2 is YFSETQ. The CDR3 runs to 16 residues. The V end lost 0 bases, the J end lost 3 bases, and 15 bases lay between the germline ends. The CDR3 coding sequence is TGCGCCAGCAGCTTGGAAATAGGCGTGATTTACACTGAAGCTTTCTTT. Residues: CASSLEIGVIYTEAFF.

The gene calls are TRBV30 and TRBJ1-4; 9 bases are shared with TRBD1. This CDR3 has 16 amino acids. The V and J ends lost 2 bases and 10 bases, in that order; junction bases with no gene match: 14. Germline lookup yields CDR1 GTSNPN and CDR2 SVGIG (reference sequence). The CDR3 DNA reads TGTGCCTGGAGTCGCGACCTAGACAGGGGGTACGGAAAACTGTTTTTT. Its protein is CAWSRDLDRGYGKLFF.

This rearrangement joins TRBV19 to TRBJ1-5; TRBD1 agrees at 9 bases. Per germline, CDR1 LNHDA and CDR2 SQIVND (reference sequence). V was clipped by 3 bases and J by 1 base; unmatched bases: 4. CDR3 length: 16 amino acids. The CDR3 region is CASSIPGQGSNQPQHF. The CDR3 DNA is TGTGCCAGTAGTATTCCGGGACAGGGAAGCAATCAGCCCCAGCATTTT.

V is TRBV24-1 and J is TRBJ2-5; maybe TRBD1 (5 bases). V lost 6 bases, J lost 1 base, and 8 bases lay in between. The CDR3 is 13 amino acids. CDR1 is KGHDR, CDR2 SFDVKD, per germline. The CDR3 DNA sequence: TGTGCCACCAGTAAGGACACCCAAGAGACCCAGTACTTC. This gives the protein CATSKDTQETQYF.

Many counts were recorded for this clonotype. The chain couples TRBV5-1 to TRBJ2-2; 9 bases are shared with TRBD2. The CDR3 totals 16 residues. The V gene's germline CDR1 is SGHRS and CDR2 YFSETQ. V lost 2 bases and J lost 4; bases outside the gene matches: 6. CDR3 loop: CASSLVAGEGTGELFF. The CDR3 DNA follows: TGCGCCAGCAGCTTAGTAGCGGGAGAGGGCACCGGGGAGCTGTTTTTT.

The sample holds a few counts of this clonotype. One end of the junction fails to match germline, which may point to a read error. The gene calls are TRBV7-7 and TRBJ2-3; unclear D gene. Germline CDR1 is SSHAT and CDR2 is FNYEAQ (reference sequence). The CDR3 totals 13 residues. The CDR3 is CTSSLGITDTQYF. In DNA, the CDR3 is TGTACCAGCAGCTTGGGTATCACAGATACGCAGTATTTT.

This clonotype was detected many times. CDR3 in amino acids: CASNRQGLAGVKDTQYF. CDR3 bases: TGTGCCAGCAATCGCCAGGGACTAGCGGGAGTGAAAGATACGCAGTATTTT. This chain links TRBV13 with TRBJ2-3; the match to TRBD2 covers 14 bases. The V gene end was trimmed by 7 bases and the J gene end by 5 bases; junction bases not matched to a gene: 11. The CDR3 sequence is 17 residues long. Germline CDR1 and CDR2: PRHDT and FYEKMQ (reference sequence).

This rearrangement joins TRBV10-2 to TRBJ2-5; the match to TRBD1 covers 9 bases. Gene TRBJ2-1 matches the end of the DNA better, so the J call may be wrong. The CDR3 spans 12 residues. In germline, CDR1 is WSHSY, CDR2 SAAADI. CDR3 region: CASRGQGHEQFF. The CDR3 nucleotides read TGCGCCAGCAGGGGACAGGGCCACGAGCAGTTCTTC.

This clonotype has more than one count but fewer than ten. CDR3 nucleotide sequence: TGTGCCAGCAGCAGAACTAAACAGGCAACAACAAACACTGAAGCTTTCTTT. Amino acid sequence: CASSRTKQATTNTEAFF. V is TRBV2 and J is TRBJ1-1; D may be TRBD1 (5 bases). CDR1 and CDR2 from the germline V gene are SNHLY and FYNNEI. V gave up 6 bases and J gave up 2 bases, with 22 bases separating them. The CDR3 has 17 amino acids.

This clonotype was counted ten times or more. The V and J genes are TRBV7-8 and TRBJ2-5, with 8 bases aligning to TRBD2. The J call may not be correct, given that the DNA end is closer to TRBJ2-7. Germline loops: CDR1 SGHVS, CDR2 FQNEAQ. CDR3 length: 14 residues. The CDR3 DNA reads TGTGCCAGCAGCTTCTCCAGCGGGGGTTACGAGCAGTACTTC. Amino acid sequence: CASSFSSGGYEQYF.